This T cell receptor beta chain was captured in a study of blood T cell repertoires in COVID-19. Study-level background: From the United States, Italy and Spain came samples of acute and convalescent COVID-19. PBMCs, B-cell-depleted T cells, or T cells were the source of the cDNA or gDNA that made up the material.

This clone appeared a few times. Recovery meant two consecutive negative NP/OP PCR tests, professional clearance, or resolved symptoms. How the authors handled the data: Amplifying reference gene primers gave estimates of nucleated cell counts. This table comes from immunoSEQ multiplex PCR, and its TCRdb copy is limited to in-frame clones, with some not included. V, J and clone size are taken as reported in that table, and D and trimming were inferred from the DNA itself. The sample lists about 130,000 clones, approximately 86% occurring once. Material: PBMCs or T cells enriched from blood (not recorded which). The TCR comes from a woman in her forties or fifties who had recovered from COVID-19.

The CDR3 DNA reads TGTGCCAGCAGCCAAGCGGCTAGCGGTACCTACGAGCAGTACTTC. It is translated as CASSQAASGTYEQYF. The chain recombines TRBV4-2 with TRBJ2-7, with 7 bases lining up with TRBD2. The J segment lost 2 bases and the V segment lost 1 base, leaving 5 bases of the junction unmatched. In germline, CDR1 is LGHNA, CDR2 YNFKEQ. This CDR3 comprises 15 residues.